This T cell receptor beta chain was found in a study of shared clonotypes between healthy human individuals. V was pared by 4 bases and J by 10 bases, with 16 bases between. The CDR3 contains 13 residues. Germline-derived CDR1 and CDR2 are GTSNPN and SVGIG (reference sequence). Produced via immunoSEQ multiplex PCR; TCRdb's table is partial and in-frame only. The table shows 2 million to 2.5 million clones, with more than 85% occurring only once. The chain links TRBV30 to TRBJ1-4; no firm D call. The TCR sequence derives from a man aged 18 to 35 in good health. Some clones in this sample may be carry-over from other donors' samples. Specimen: naive CD4+ T cells from PBMCs. Subset specified: CD45RA+ positively selected. CDR3 amino acids: CAWTRWGQGKLFF. CDR3 coding DNA: TGTGCCTGGACCCGATGGGGTCAAGGAAAACTGTTTTTT.